This T cell receptor (beta chain) was captured by sequencing in a study of blood T cell repertoires in COVID-19. At the level of the study: Sites across the United States, Italy and Spain contributed samples from acute and convalescent COVID-19. T cells, B-cell-depleted T cells, or PBMCs supplied cDNA or gDNA.

The V gene's germline CDR1 is LNHDA and CDR2 SQIVND (reference sequence). The junction had 6 bases not matched to a gene; V was cut back by 8 bases and J by 5 bases. The CDR3 has 13 residues. As handled by the study authors: Amplification of reference gene primers was used by the study to estimate nucleated cell counts. The repertoire was sequenced with immunoSEQ multiplex PCR; TCRdb's copy has only in-frame clones and lacks some. Clone size and the V and J calls come from that table; the DNA yielded D and trimming. The repertoire holds about 97,000 clones, with roughly 89% as singletons. Material: peripheral blood. This receptor was identified in a human donor in a cohort sampled during active COVID-19. The rearrangement joins TRBV19 to TRBJ1-1, with 9 bases lining up with TRBD1. CDR3 region: CASSQGAMTEAFF. The CDR3 DNA reads TGTGCCAGTTCACAGGGGGCGATGACTGAAGCTTTCTTT. The full variable domain, completed using reference TRBV19 and TRBJ1-1, is DGGITQSPKYLFRKEGQNVTLSCEQNLNHDAMYWYRQDPGQGLRLIYYSQIVNDFQKGDIAEGYSVSREKKESFPLTVTSAQKNPTAFYLCASSQGAMTEAFFGQGTRLTVV.